Sequencing of this TCR beta chain was carried out in a study of T cells in Graves' hyperthyroidism and ophthalmopathy. The TCR beta CDR3 regions underwent amplification using RNA transcripts as the source. The HTBI primer set was used in a first-round RT-PCR of the TCR CDR3. TCRdb recomputed calls from the multiplex PCR reads with MiXCR, one row per CDR3 protein. The sample contains fewer than 650,000 distinct CDR3 sequences, 14% to 15% of which appear only once. This clonotype has ten or more counts. V lost 0 bases to trimming and J lost 5 bases; unmatched junction nucleotides: 13. Germline CDR1 and CDR2: LGHNT and FRNRAP. This CDR3 comprises 19 residues.

Specimen: blood. The V gene is TRBV12-5, the J gene TRBJ1-5; 10 bases are shared with TRBD1. The receptor was derived from a woman aged 40-49 years with Graves' ophthalmopathy. CDR3 bases: TGTGCTAGTGGTTTGGTAATAGGTGGGACAGGGGAACATTATCAGCCCCAGCATTTT. Translation gives CASGLVIGGTGEHYQPQHF.